This TCR beta chain was recovered during a study of blood T cell repertoires in COVID-19. Looking at the study overall: Acute and convalescent COVID-19 samples came from the United States, Italy and Spain. PBMCs, B-cell-depleted T cells, or T cells provided the cDNA or gDNA that made up the material.

CDR1 is MGHDK and CDR2 is SYGVNS in the germline V gene. V shed 2 bases and J shed 2 bases, with 6 bases lying between them. This CDR3 has 13 amino acids. As handled by the study authors: Counts of nucleated cells, estimated from reference gene primer amplification, were obtained. Method: immunoSEQ multiplex PCR; TCRdb's copy keeps in-frame clones and lacks some. V, J and clone size derive from that table, while D and trimming were established from the DNA sequence. The profile covers 200,000 to 250,000 clones, with just over 85% appearing a single time and 4% to 4.5% taken by the ten largest. The V call is TRBV25-1, the J call TRBJ1-1, with D possibly TRBD1 on 6 matching bases. Source material: peripheral blood. This TCR came from a middle-aged man with acute or convalescent COVID-19. CDR3 nucleotides: TGTGCCAGCAGTGAAGGGGGCAACACTGAAGCTTTCTTT. The encoded protein is CASSEGGNTEAFF.